Each of the 4 T cell receptor beta chains below was sequenced from the same sample in a study of T cell responses to AZD1222 COVID-19 vaccine. Clones were sequenced by immunoSEQ multiplex PCR, and TCRdb holds only the in-frame ones, with some missing. This sample carries 130,000 or so clones, 70% to 85% of them seen once, and the ten largest clones take roughly a quarter. The sequencing used peripheral blood, collected 28 days after the second AZD1222 dose. These receptors originate from an adult who received the AZD1222 COVID-19 vaccine.

The J gene is TRBJ1-1, the V gene TRBV21-1; the table's TRBD1 call for D was not verified on the DNA. TRBV21-1 constitutes a pseudogene. CDR3 length equals 16 residues. Here the CDR3 DNA reads TGTGCCAGCAGCAATGGGGCGGACAGGGTAGGTCCTGAAGCTTTCTTT. As protein: CASSNGADRVGPEAFF.

CDR3 loop: CASSLGVANTGELFF. Here the CDR3 DNA reads TGTGCCAGCTCCCTTGGGGTCGCGAACACCGGGGAGCTGTTTTTT. The chain links TRBV18 to TRBJ2-2; D not certain. CDR3 length equals 15 residues. Germline CDR1 KGHSH, CDR2 LQKENI. The V end was cut by 6 bases, the J end by 0 bases, with 11 bases between.

This clone was observed a single time. The chain uses TRBV10-3 and TRBJ1-5; D gene unclear. Germline V gene sequence: CDR1 ENHRY, CDR2 SYGVKD. The V gene lost 8 bases and the J gene lost 4 bases, with 9 bases spanning the gap. The CDR3 length is 12 residues. CDR3 amino acids: CAIAAENQPQHF. The CDR3 DNA follows: TGTGCCATCGCTGCAGAGAATCAGCCCCAGCATTTT.

The gene calls are TRBV28 and TRBJ2-7, with 8 bases lining up with TRBD2. The CDR3 runs to 16 residues. Germline V gene lookup returns CDR1 MDHEN and CDR2 SYDVKM. V gave up 4 bases and J gave up 0 bases; unmatched junction bases: 8. This chain's CDR3 is CASSWAGGFSSYEQYF. The CDR3 DNA reads as TGTGCCAGCAGTTGGGCGGGGGGTTTCAGCTCCTACGAGCAGTACTTC.